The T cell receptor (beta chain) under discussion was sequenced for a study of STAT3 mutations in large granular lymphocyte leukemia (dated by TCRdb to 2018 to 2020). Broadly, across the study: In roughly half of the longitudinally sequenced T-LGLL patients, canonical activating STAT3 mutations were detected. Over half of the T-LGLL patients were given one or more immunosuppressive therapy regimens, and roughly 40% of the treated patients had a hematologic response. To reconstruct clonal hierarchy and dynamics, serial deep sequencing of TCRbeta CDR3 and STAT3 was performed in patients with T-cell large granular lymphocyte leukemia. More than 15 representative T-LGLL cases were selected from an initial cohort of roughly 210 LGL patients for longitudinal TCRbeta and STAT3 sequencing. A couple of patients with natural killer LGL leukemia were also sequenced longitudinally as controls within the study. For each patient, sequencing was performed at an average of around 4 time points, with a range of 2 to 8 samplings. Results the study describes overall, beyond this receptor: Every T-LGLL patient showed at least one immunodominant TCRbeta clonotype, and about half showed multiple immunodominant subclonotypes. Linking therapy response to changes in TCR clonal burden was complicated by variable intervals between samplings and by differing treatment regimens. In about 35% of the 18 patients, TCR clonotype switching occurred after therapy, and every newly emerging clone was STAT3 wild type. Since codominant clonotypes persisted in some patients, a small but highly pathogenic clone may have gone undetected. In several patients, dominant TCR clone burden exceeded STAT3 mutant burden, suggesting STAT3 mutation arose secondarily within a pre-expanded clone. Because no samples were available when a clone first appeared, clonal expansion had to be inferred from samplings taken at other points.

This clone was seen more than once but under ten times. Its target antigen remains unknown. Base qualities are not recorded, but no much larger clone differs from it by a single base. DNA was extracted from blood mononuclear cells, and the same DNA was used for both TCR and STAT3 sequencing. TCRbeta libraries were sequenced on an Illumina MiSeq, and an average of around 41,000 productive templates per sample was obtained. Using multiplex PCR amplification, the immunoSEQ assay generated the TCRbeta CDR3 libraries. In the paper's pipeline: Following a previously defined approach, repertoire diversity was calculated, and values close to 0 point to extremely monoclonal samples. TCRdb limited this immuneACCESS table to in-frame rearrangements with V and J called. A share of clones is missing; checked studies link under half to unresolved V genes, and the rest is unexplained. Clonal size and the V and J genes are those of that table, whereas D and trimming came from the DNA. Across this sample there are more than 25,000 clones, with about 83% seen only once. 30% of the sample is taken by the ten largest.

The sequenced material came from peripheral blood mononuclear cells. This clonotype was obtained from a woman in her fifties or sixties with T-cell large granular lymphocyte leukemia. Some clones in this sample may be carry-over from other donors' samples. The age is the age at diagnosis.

Read as DNA, the sequence is TGTGCCAGCAGCGAAGGCGGGAGCTACGAGCAGTACTTC. This translates into CASSEGGSYEQYF. This chain joins TRBV7-2 to TRBJ2-7; 7 central nucleotides agree with TRBD2. The CDR3 runs 13 amino acids, cysteine and phenylalanine included. The only DNA kept is the CDR3, 39 bases in frame from the first base. V lost 5 bases and J lost 3 bases, and the count of bases not matched to a germline gene is 4. From a lookup of the germline V gene, CDR1 and CDR2 are SGHTA and FQGNSA.